This T cell receptor beta chain was observed in a study of cytomegalovirus exposure and HLA in healthy donors. V was shortened by 6 bases and J by 4 bases, with 19 bases between the two germline ends. The CDR3 runs 15 residues. Germline CDR1 reads KGHSH; CDR2 reads LQKENI. 60 Vbeta and 13 Jbeta primers were used in PCR. Measured with immunoSEQ multiplex PCR; TCRdb has only the in-frame clones, and not every one. This table holds around 58,000 clones, 75% to 80% found once. V is TRBV18 and J is TRBJ2-7; D uncertain. The sequenced sample was PBMCs. This TCR was sampled from a female donor in good health and CMV-seronegative. CDR3 sequence (DNA): TGTGCCAGCTCGCCGTCGGCCGGGTCCCTATACGAGCAGTACTTC. Amino acids: CASSPSAGSLYEQYF.